This T cell receptor beta chain appears in the sequencing data of a study of CD8 T cells in Susac syndrome. The CDR3 contains 15 residues. Germline V gene lookup returns CDR1 SEHNR and CDR2 FQNEAQ (reference sequence). Points on this clonotype: An end of the junction does not agree with germline; a read error may underlie this.

Random hexamers were used to reverse transcribe the RNA input (about 0.5 to 1 ug). TCRdb re-analysed the immunoSEQ multiplex PCR reads in MiXCR, keeping a single row per CDR3 protein. The sample has about 440,000 distinct CDR3 sequences; around 85% are singletons. Source material: CD8+ T cells from PBMCs. The clonotype originates from a human donor with multiple sclerosis. The chain is built from TRBV7-9 and TRBJ2-3, with D uncertain. Written as DNA, the CDR3 is TGTGCCAGCAGCGGCGGAACTACTGCCACAGATACGCAGTTTTTT. Protein: CASSGGTTATDTQFF.